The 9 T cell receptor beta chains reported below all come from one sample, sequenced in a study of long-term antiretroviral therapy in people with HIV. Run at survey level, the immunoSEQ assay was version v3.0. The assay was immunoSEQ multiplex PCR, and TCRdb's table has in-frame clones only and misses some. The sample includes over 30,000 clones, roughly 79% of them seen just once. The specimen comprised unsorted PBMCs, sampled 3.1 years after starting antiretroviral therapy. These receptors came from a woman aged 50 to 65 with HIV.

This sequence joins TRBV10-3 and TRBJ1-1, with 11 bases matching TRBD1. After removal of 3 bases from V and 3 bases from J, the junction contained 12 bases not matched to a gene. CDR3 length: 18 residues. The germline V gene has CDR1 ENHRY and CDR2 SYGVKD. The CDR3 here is CAISEGQGASLLDTEAFF. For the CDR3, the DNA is TGTGCCATCAGTGAAGGACAGGGGGCCTCACTCTTGGACACTGAAGCTTTCTTT.

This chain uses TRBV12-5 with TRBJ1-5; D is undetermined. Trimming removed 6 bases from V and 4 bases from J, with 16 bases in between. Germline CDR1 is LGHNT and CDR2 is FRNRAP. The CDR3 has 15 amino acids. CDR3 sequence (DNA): TGTGCTAGTGGGTTAGGCACCCCGGGGAATCAGCCCCAGCATTTT. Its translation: CASGLGTPGNQPQHF.

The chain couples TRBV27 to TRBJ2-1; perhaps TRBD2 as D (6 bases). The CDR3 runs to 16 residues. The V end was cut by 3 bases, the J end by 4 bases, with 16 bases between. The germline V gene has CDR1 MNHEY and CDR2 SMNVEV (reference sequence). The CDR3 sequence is CASSFRGGLTYNEQFF. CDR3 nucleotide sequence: TGTGCCAGCAGTTTCCGTGGGGGACTCACATACAATGAGCAGTTCTTC.

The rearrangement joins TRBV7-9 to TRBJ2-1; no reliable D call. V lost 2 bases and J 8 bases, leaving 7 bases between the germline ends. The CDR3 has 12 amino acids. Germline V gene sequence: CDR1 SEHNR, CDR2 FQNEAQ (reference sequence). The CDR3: CASSLYPHEQFF. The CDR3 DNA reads TGTGCCAGCAGCTTATATCCTCATGAGCAGTTCTTC.

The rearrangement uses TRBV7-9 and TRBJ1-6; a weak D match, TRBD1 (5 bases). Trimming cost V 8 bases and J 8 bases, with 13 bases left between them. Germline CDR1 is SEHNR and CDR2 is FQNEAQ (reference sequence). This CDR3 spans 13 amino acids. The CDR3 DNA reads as TGTGCCAGCGACTCAGGGCCGTATTCACCCCTCCACTTT. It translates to CASDSGPYSPLHF.

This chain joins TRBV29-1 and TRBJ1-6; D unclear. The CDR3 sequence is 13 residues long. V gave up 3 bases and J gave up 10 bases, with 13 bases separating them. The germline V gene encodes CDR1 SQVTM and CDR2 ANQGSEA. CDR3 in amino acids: CSVEGRRGSPLHF. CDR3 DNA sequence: TGCAGCGTTGAGGGCAGGAGAGGCTCACCCCTCCACTTT.

CDR3 region: CACTGEANQPQHF. CDR3 DNA sequence: TGTGCCTGTACAGGGGAGGCCAATCAGCCCCAGCATTTT. The chain is built from TRBV30 and TRBJ1-5; 7 bases match TRBD1. The CDR3 covers 13 residues. Germline CDR1 is GTSNPN and CDR2 is SVGIG (reference sequence). V lost 6 bases to trimming and J lost 3 bases; unmatched junction nucleotides: 5.

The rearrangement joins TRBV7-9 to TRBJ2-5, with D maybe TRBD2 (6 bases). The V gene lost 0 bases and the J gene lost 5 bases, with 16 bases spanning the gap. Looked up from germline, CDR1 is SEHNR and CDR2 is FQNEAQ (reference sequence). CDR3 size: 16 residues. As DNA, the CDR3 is TGTGCCAGCAGCTTAGCGGAGTTTGGAGGGGCGGAGACCCAGTACTTC. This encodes CASSLAEFGGAETQYF. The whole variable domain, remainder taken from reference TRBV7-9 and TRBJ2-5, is DTGVSQNPRHKITKRGQNVTFRCDPISEHNRLYWYRQTLGQGPEFLTYFQNEAQLEKSRLLSDRFSAERPKGSFSTLEIQRTEQGDSAMYLCASSLAEFGGAETQYFGPGTRLLVL.

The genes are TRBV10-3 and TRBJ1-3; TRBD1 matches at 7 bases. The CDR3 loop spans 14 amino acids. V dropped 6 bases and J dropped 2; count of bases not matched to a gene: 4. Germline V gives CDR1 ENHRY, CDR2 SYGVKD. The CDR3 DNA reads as TGTGCCATCAGGGGAGACAGGGCTGGAAACACCATATATTTT. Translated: CAIRGDRAGNTIYF.